The 25 T cell receptor beta chains reported below all come from one sample, sequenced in a study of identical twins. TCRdb used MiXCR to reprocess the 5' RACE reads, holding one entry per CDR3 protein. The data show around 480,000 distinct CDR3 sequences, approximately 15% seen once. Separately, the same data were catalogued under a study of yellow fever vaccine responses in identical twins.

The sample was CD4+ T cells sorted from blood. The receptors come from a woman younger than 30 in good health.

The rearrangement joins TRBV5-6 to TRBJ2-7; D is unclear. Germline CDR1 and CDR2: SGHDT and YYEEEE. CDR3 length equals 13 residues. V was cut by 0 bases and J by 3 bases, with 7 bases left in between. The CDR3: CASSLDPIYEQYF. CDR3 DNA: TGTGCCAGCAGCTTGGACCCAATCTACGAGCAGTACTTC.

This clonotype was picked up many times. The chain joins TRBV29-1 to TRBJ2-3; 9 bases are a match to TRBD2. CDR1 SQVTM and CDR2 ANQGSEA come from the germline V gene. This CDR3 contains 16 residues. Unmatched junction bases numbered 12, after V lost 8 bases and J lost 0 bases. The CDR3 DNA is TGCAGCTCCCGCTCTCTTAGCGGGAGTAGCACAGATACGCAGTATTTT. Its translation is CSSRSLSGSSTDTQYF.

In this sample, this clonotype turned up a few times. The chain has TRBV30 and TRBJ1-1, with D unclear. Germline assignment: CDR1 GTSNPN and CDR2 SVGIG (reference sequence). The length of the CDR3 is 13 residues. Trimming removed 0 bases at V and 2 bases at J, with 7 bases between. The CDR3 bases are TGTGCCTGGAGTGTAGTGGTTAACACTGAAGCTTTCTTT. It is translated as CAWSVVVNTEAFF.

On this clonotype: This sequence may be a read error, since a much larger clone differs from it by one base. The rearrangement joins TRBV7-2 to TRBJ2-7; perhaps TRBD2 as D (6 bases). CDR3 length: 15 amino acids. The germline CDR1 and CDR2 sequences are SGHTA and FQGNSA. Trimming cost V 1 base and J 4 bases, with 14 bases left between them. As DNA, the CDR3 is TGTGCCAGCAGCTTAGGGGCTAACGGGAGTTACGAGCAGTACTTC. Translation: CASSLGANGSYEQYF.

V and J are TRBV2 and TRBJ2-4; TRBD1 agrees at 7 bases. The CDR3 is made up of 15 amino acids. The germline CDR1 and CDR2 sequences are SNHLY and FYNNEI. J lost 8 bases, V lost 1 base, and 8 bases had no gene match. CDR3 nucleotide sequence: TGTGCCAGCAGTGAAGAGGGGGCTGTGGTAGACATTCAGTACTTC. This translates into CASSEEGAVVDIQYF.

This clonotype came up many times. CDR3 amino acids: CASNLPDRYNEQFF. CDR3 coding DNA: TGTGCCAGCAACCTTCCGGACAGATACAATGAGCAGTTCTTC. This sequence joins TRBV12-3 or TRBV12-4 and TRBJ2-1; TRBD1 might be the D (6 bases). CDR3 length: 14 residues. The V gene lost 7 bases and the J gene lost 4 bases, with 14 bases spanning the gap.

V and J are TRBV7-2 and TRBJ2-7; TRBD2 matches at 11 bases. Germline CDR1 and CDR2: SGHTA and FQGNSA. The length of the CDR3 is 15 residues. With 4 bases clipped from V and 6 bases from J, the junction kept 8 bases outside the gene matches. DNA for the CDR3: TGTGCCAGCAGCTCCGCACTAGCGGGAGATGGCGAGCAGTACTTC. Protein: CASSSALAGDGEQYF.

The genes are TRBV27 and TRBJ2-3, with D perhaps being TRBD1 or TRBD2 (6 bases each). Germline V gives CDR1 MNHEY, CDR2 SMNVEV (reference sequence). CDR3 length: 15 amino acids. The V gene lost 6 bases and the J gene lost 10 bases, with 23 bases spanning the gap. The chain's CDR3 is CASSPQNGGSWSQYF. CDR3 bases: TGTGCCAGCAGCCCTCAAAACGGGGGCTCCTGGTCGCAGTATTTT.

The CDR3: CASKVGTSMGEQYF. Here the CDR3 DNA reads TGCGCCAGCAAGGTCGGGACTAGCATGGGCGAGCAGTACTTC. The genes are TRBV5-1 and TRBJ2-7; 9 bases are shared with TRBD2. Trimming removed 6 bases from V and 6 bases from J; junction bases left unmatched: 10. The CDR3 runs 14 residues. Per the germline V gene, CDR1 is SGHRS and CDR2 is YFSETQ.

This clonotype appeared a few times. V usage is TRBV20-1 and J usage is TRBJ2-1, with 9 nucleotides matching TRBD2. V shed 1 base, J shed 2 bases, and the junction held 3 bases outside the gene matches. Germline V gene data show CDR1 as DFQATT and CDR2 as SNEGSKA (reference sequence). The CDR3 totals 15 residues. The CDR3 is CSARVRGGAYNEQFF. As DNA, the CDR3 is TGCAGTGCTAGAGTACGCGGGGGGGCCTACAATGAGCAGTTCTTC.

V usage is TRBV28 and J usage is TRBJ1-1; no clear D gene. The V end lost 2 bases, the J end lost 4 bases, and 8 bases lay between the germline ends. The length of the CDR3 is 13 residues. In germline, CDR1 is MDHEN, CDR2 SYDVKM. This CDR3 is CASSLDVGTEAFF. As DNA, the CDR3 is TGTGCCAGCAGTTTAGATGTTGGCACTGAAGCTTTCTTT.

V usage is TRBV21-1 and J usage is TRBJ1-3. TRBV21-1 is a pseudogene locus. The CDR3 is 18 amino acids. The CDR3 nucleotides read TGTGCCAGCAGCATAGGGTCCACATTAGAGTTCACTGGAAACACCATATATTTT. Protein sequence: CASSIGSTLEFTGNTIYF.

This chain uses TRBV20-1 with TRBJ2-7; 9 nucleotides match TRBD2. V dropped 1 base and J dropped 3; count of bases not matched to a gene: 7. CDR3 length: 15 amino acids. Germline V lookup: CDR1 DFQATT, CDR2 SNEGSKA (reference sequence). Here the CDR3 DNA reads TGCAGTGCTAGAGGGCGGGGGGGCTCCTACTACGAGCAGTACTTC. Translated, it gives CSARGRGGSYYEQYF.

This sequence joins TRBV25-1 and TRBJ2-5; D is perhaps TRBD1 or TRBD2 (5 bases each). V gave up 5 bases and J gave up 4 bases, with 20 bases separating them. Per germline, CDR1 MGHDK and CDR2 SYGVNS. This CDR3 is built from 16 residues. The chain's CDR3 is CASSTTGQPLGETQYF. The CDR3 DNA is TGTGCCAGCAGTACCACGGGGCAACCCCTGGGAGAGACCCAGTACTTC.

The chain couples TRBV7-2 to TRBJ2-7; D perhaps matches TRBD2 (6 bases). The CDR3 is 17 amino acids. V lost 1 base and J 7 bases, leaving 23 bases between the germline ends. Germline CDR1 is SGHTA and CDR2 is FQGNSA. The CDR3 region is CASSLGASAPVLREQYF. CDR3 nucleotides: TGTGCCAGCAGCTTAGGGGCTAGCGCTCCCGTCTTGAGAGAGCAGTACTTC.

CDR3 DNA sequence: TGTGCCAGCAGTATACGGACAGGGTCCTACAATGAGCAGTTCTTC. This codes for CASSIRTGSYNEQFF. The chain is built from TRBV25-1 and TRBJ2-1; 8 positions match TRBD1. V trimming: 5 bases; J trimming: 1 base; junction bases outside the gene matches: 4. This CDR3 is 15 amino acids long. Germline V gives CDR1 MGHDK, CDR2 SYGVNS.

There are a few counts of this clonotype. The rearrangement uses TRBV10-2 and TRBJ2-2, with D unclear. The CDR3 is 13 residues long. V lost 7 bases and J lost 1, with 7 bases in between. Per the germline V gene, CDR1 is WSHSY and CDR2 is SAAADI. The CDR3 DNA is TGCGCCAGCACGTCTGGGAACACCGGGGAGCTGTTTTTT. This sequence encodes CASTSGNTGELFF.

This chain links TRBV24-1 with TRBJ2-5, with 12 bases matching TRBD2. CDR1 and CDR2 from the germline V gene are KGHDR and SFDVKD. This CDR3 has 15 amino acids. V was clipped by 7 bases and J by 4 bases; unmatched bases: 6. This chain's CDR3 is CATSLPLAGGETQYF. DNA of the CDR3: TGTGCCACCAGCCTGCCACTAGCGGGGGGAGAGACCCAGTACTTC.

The chain combines TRBV9 with TRBJ2-2; 13 bases fit TRBD2. CDR1 and CDR2 from the germline V gene are SGDLS and YYNGEE. J was trimmed by 6 bases and V by 4 bases; bases with no gene match: 3. This CDR3 region has 15 residues. The CDR3: CASSWTSGRPGELFF. For the CDR3, the DNA is TGTGCCAGCAGCTGGACTAGCGGGAGACCCGGGGAGCTGTTTTTT.

The chain has TRBV11-2 and TRBJ2-2; 12 bases fit TRBD2. The CDR3 length is 18 residues. J gave up 6 bases and V 4 bases, and 12 bases lay outside the gene matches. Per germline, CDR1 SGHAT and CDR2 FQNNGV. CDR3 loop: CASSSSGLAGSIAGELFF. The DNA for the CDR3 is TGTGCCAGCAGCTCCTCGGGACTAGCGGGTTCTATCGCCGGGGAGCTGTTTTTT. Combining the CDR3 with reference TRBV11-2 and TRBJ2-2 gives the whole variable domain EAGVAQSPRYKIIEKRQSVAFWCNPISGHATLYWYQQILGQGPKLLIQFQNNGVVDDSQLPKDRFSAERLKGVDSTLKIQPAKLEDSAVYLCASSSSGLAGSIAGELFFGEGSRLTVL.

The J gene is TRBJ1-1, the V gene TRBV5-6; D possibly corresponds to TRBD1 (5 bases). V gave up 2 bases and J gave up 6 bases, with 8 bases separating them. The CDR3 covers 12 residues. The germline V gene has CDR1 SGHDT and CDR2 YYEEEE. The CDR3 is CASSLGVAEAFF. The DNA of the CDR3 is TGTGCCAGCAGCTTAGGGGTCGCTGAAGCTTTCTTT.

This clonotype was observed at least ten times. This sequence joins TRBV20-1 and TRBJ2-7; D is perhaps TRBD2 (6 bases). Trimming left V 1 base short and J 0 bases short, with 10 bases between. CDR3 length equals 14 residues. Germline V gene sequence: CDR1 DFQATT, CDR2 SNEGSKA (reference sequence). The CDR3 sequence is CSARVEGSSYEQYF. The CDR3 coding sequence is TGCAGTGCTAGAGTGGAGGGGAGCTCCTACGAGCAGTACTTC.

This clonotype occurred a few times. V is TRBV27 and J is TRBJ2-3; maybe TRBD2 (5 bases). The V end was cut by 3 bases, the J end by 1 base, with 14 bases between. The V gene's germline CDR1 is MNHEY and CDR2 SMNVEV (reference sequence). This CDR3 comprises 16 residues. This chain's CDR3 is CASSLQRKTRTDTQYF. As DNA, the CDR3 is TGTGCCAGCAGTTTGCAGCGGAAGACACGCACAGATACGCAGTATTTT.

This chain links TRBV24-1 with TRBJ2-1; 16 nucleotides align to TRBD2. The CDR3 spans 18 residues. The J segment lost 4 bases and the V segment lost 4 bases, leaving 6 bases of the junction unmatched. Germline V lookup: CDR1 KGHDR, CDR2 SFDVKD. CDR3 amino acids: CATSDPGLAGGQYNEQFF. CDR3 nucleotide sequence: TGTGCCACCAGTGACCCGGGACTAGCGGGAGGGCAGTACAATGAGCAGTTCTTC.

A few counts support this clonotype. The chain is built from TRBV2 and TRBJ2-2, with 9 bases lining up with TRBD2. The ends lost 6 bases at V and 8 bases at J; junction bases unmatched: 7. The CDR3 runs to 14 residues. Looked up from germline, CDR1 is SNHLY and CDR2 is FYNNEI. The CDR3, as DNA: TGTGCCAGCAGCTCGACTAGCGGAAGAGGGGAGCTGTTTTTT. It encodes CASSSTSGRGELFF. The full variable domain, in which reference TRBV2 and TRBJ2-2 provide the parts outside the CDR3, is EPEVTQTPSHQVTQMGQEVILRCVPISNHLYFYWYRQILGQKVEFLVSFYNNEISEKSEIFDDQFSVERPDGSNFTLKIRSTKLEDSAMYFCASSSTSGRGELFFGEGSRLTVL.